The T cell receptor (beta chain) described here comes from a study of blood T cell repertoires in COVID-19. Study-wide background: Donors in the United States, Italy and Spain gave samples during acute or convalescent COVID-19. Sources were T cells, B-cell-depleted T cells, or PBMCs; the material itself was cDNA or gDNA.

Per the original methods: Estimation of nucleated cell counts relied on the amplification of reference gene primers. Only in-frame clones appear in the TCRdb table, and some are missing; sequencing was by immunoSEQ multiplex PCR. That table is the source of V, J and clone size, and D and trimming were worked out from the DNA. There are a few hundred thousand clones in the sample; approximately 88% occur only once, and 0.85% to 1% lies in the top ten. This CDR3 is 16 amino acids long. Germline V gene lookup returns CDR1 LGHNA and CDR2 YNFKEQ. The germline V and J ends were trimmed by 0 bases and 4 bases, with 13 bases remaining between them.

This TCR came from a woman in her 40s who had recovered from COVID-19. The material sequenced was peripheral blood. The chain has TRBV4-2 and TRBJ2-1; D is unclear. The CDR3 sequence: CASSQDTQVSYNEQFF. The CDR3 bases are TGTGCCAGCAGCCAAGATACCCAGGTGTCGTACAATGAGCAGTTCTTC.